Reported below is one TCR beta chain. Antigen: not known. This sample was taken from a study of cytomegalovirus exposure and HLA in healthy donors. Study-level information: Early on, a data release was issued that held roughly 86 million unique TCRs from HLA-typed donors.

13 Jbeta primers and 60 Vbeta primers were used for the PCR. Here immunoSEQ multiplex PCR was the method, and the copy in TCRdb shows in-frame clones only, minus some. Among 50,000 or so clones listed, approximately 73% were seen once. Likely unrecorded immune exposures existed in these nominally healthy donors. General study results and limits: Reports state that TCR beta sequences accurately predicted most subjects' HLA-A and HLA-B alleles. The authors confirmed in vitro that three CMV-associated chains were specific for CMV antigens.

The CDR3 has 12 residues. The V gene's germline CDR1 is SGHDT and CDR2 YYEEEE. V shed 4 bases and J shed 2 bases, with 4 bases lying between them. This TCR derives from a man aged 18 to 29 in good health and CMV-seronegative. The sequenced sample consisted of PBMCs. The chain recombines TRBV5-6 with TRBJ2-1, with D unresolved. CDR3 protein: CASSQTYNEQFF. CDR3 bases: TGTGCCAGCAGCCAAACCTACAATGAGCAGTTCTTC.